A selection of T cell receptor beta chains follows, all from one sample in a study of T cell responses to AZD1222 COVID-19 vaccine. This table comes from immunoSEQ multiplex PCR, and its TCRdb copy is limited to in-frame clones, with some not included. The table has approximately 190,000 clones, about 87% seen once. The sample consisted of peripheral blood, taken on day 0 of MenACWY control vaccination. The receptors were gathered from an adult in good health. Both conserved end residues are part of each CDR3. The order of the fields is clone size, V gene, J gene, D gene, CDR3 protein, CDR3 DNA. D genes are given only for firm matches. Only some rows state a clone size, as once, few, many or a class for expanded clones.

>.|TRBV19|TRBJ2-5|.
CASSIGRGGETQYF
TGTGCCAGTAGTATCGGTAGGGGGGGAGAGACCCAGTACTTC
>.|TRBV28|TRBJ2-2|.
CASKERGYTGELFF
TGTGCCAGCAAGGAAAGGGGATACACCGGGGAGCTGTTTTTT
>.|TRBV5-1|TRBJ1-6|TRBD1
CASSPGQGNSPLHF
TGCGCCAGCAGCCCGGGACAGGGTAATTCACCCCTCCACTTT
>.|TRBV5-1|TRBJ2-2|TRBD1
CASSLGQGAIGELFF
TGCGCCAGCAGCTTGGGACAGGGGGCTATCGGGGAGCTGTTTTTT
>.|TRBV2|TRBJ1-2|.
CASPVIRDGYTF
TGTGCCAGCCCAGTAATCAGGGACGGCTACACCTTC
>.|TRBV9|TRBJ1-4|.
CASSVGAALGEEKLFF
TGTGCCAGCAGCGTAGGAGCTGCACTGGGGGAGGAAAAACTGTTTTTT
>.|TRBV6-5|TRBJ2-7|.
CASSNQQGSYEQYF
TGTGCCAGCAGTAACCAGCAAGGCTCCTACGAGCAGTACTTC
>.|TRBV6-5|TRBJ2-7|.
CASSYTGSSYEQYF
TGTGCCAGCAGTTACACAGGGAGCTCCTACGAGCAGTACTTC
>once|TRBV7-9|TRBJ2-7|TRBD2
CASSLVGAGRTYEQYF
TGTGCCAGCAGCTTAGTGGGAGCGGGACGGACTTACGAGCAGTACTTC
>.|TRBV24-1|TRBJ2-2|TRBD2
CATGTTYTGELFF
TGTGCCACCGGGACTACGTACACCGGGGAGCTGTTTTTT
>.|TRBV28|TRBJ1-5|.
CASREGGEGQNQPQHF
TGTGCCAGCAGAGAAGGGGGGGAGGGCCAAAATCAGCCCCAGCATTTT
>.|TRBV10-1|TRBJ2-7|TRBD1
CASSGSGQGSEQYF
TGCGCCAGCAGTGGATCGGGACAGGGTTCCGAGCAGTACTTC
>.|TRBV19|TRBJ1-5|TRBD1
CASSLLGTGGNQPQHF
TGTGCCAGTAGTCTACTTGGGACAGGGGGGAATCAGCCCCAGCATTTT
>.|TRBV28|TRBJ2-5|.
CASSLRETQYF
TGTGCCAGCAGTTTGCGAGAGACCCAGTACTTC
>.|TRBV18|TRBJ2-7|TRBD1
CASSPGQGSYEQYF
TGTGCCAGCTCACCCGGACAGGGGTCCTACGAGCAGTACTTC
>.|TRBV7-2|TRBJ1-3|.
CASSLGQLGNTIYF
TGTGCCAGCAGCTTAGGACAGCTAGGAAACACCATATATTTT
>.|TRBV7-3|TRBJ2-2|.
CASSLGTNTGELFF
TGTGCCAGCAGCTTAGGGACCAACACCGGGGAGCTGTTTTTT
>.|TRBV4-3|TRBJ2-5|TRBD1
CASSQDRTGQETQYF
TGCGCCAGCAGCCAAGATCGGACAGGGCAAGAGACCCAGTACTTC
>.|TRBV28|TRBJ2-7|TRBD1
CASSRDRVEQYF
TGTGCCAGCAGCCGGGACAGGGTCGAGCAGTACTTC
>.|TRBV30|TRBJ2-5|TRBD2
CAWSFRGLAGGYF
TGTGCCTGGAGTTTTCGAGGACTAGCGGGGGGGTACTTC
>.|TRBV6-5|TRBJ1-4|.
CASSYSWSTNEKLFF
TGTGCCAGCAGTTACAGTTGGTCGACTAATGAAAAACTGTTTTTT
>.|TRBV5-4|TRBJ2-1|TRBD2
CASSPPRSGGARSYNEQFF
TGTGCCAGCAGCCCCCCAAGGAGCGGGGGGGCCAGGTCCTACAATGAGCAGTTCTTC
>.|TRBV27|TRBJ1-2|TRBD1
CASSWGQNYGYTF
TGTGCCAGCAGTTGGGGACAGAACTATGGCTACACCTTC
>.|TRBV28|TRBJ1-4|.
CASNPWEGPEKLFF
TGTGCCAGTAACCCTTGGGAGGGCCCTGAAAAACTGTTTTTT
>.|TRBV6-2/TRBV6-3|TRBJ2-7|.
CASSAGLLYEQYF
TGTGCCAGCAGTGCTGGGCTACTCTACGAGCAGTACTTC
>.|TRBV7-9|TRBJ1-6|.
CASSLGGRNDSPLHF
TGTGCCAGCAGCTTAGGGGGACGGAATGATTCACCCCTCCACTTT
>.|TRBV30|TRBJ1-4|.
CAWSPRANEKLFF
TGTGCCTGGAGTCCCAGGGCTAATGAAAAACTGTTTTTT
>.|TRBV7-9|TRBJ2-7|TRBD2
CASSGSGESSYEQYF
TGTGCCAGCAGCGGTAGCGGGGAGAGCTCCTACGAGCAGTACTTC
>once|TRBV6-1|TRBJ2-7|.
CASSEAWGSSYEQYF
TGTGCCAGCAGTGAAGCGTGGGGGAGCTCCTACGAGCAGTACTTC
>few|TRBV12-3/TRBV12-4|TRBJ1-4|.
CASSLARPEKLFF
TGTGCCAGCAGTTTAGCCAGGCCAGAAAAACTGTTTTTT
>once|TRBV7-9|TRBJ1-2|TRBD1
CASSLGQGNGYTF
TGTGCCAGCAGCCTTGGACAGGGGAATGGCTACACCTTC
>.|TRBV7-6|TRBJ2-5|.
CASSSGARRETQYF
TGTGCCAGCAGCTCGGGGGCCCGGAGAGAGACCCAGTACTTC
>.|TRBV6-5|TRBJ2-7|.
CASSYGQSVGEQYF
TGTGCCAGCAGTTACGGGCAATCCGTCGGCGAGCAGTACTTC
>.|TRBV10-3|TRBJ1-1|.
CAIGTTRETEAFF
TGTGCCATCGGTACTACGAGGGAAACTGAAGCTTTCTTT
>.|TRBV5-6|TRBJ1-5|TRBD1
CASSRTGNNQPQHF
TGTGCCAGCAGTCGGACAGGAAACAATCAGCCCCAGCATTTT
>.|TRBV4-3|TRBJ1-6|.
CASSQEGGGNSPLHF
TGCGCCAGCAGCCAAGAAGGGGGTGGTAATTCACCCCTCCACTTT
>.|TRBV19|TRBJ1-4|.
CASRMGGAGNEKLFF
TGTGCCAGTAGGATGGGAGGCGCAGGTAATGAAAAACTGTTTTTT
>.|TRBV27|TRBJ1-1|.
CASSPWQGNTEAFF
TGTGCCAGCAGCCCGTGGCAGGGTAACACTGAAGCTTTCTTT
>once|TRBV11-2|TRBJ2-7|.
CASSLGLADSYEQYF
TGTGCCAGCAGCTTAGGTTTAGCGGATTCCTACGAGCAGTACTTC
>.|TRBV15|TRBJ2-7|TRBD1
CATSRSGQGEQYF
TGTGCCACCAGCAGGTCGGGACAGGGCGAGCAGTACTTC
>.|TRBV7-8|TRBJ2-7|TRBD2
CASSFGTSGSYEQYF
TGTGCCAGCAGCTTCGGGACTAGCGGGAGCTACGAGCAGTACTTC
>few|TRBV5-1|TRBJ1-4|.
CASSVREANEKLFF
TGCGCCAGCAGCGTCCGGGAGGCTAATGAAAAACTGTTTTTT
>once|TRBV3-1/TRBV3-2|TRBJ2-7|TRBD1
CASSLQGAGSYEQYF
TGTGCCAGCAGCCTACAGGGGGCCGGGTCCTACGAGCAGTACTTC
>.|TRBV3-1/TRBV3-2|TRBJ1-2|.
CASSQEGDVGGYTF
TGTGCCAGCAGCCAAGAAGGAGACGTCGGTGGCTACACCTTC
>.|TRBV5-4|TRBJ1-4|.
CASSDGRDTHNEKLFF
TGTGCCAGCAGCGATGGCCGGGACACCCATAATGAAAAACTGTTTTTT
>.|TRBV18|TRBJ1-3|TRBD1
CASSPMGGQPNSGNTIYF
TGTGCCAGCTCACCAATGGGGGGACAGCCTAACTCTGGAAACACCATATATTTT
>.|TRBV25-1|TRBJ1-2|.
CASSGDSFGYTF
TGTGCCAGCAGTGGAGATTCCTTCGGCTACACCTTC
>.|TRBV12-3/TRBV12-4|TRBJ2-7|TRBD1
CASSTGRAYEQYF
TGTGCCAGCTCGACAGGGCGGGCCTACGAGCAGTACTTC
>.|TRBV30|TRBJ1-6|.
CAWLRTANSPLHF
TGTGCCTGGCTAAGGACAGCAAATTCACCCCTCCACTTT
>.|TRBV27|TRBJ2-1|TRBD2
CASSFISSGRAGEQFF
TGTGCCAGCAGTTTTATTAGTAGCGGGAGGGCGGGTGAGCAGTTCTTC
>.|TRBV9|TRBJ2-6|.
CASRGDGRDGANVLTF
TGTGCCAGCAGAGGGGACGGAAGGGATGGGGCCAACGTCCTGACTTTC
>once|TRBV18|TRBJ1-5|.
CASSPLAGTLGNQPQHF
TGTGCCAGCTCACCGTTAGCCGGGACCCTGGGCAATCAGCCCCAGCATTTT
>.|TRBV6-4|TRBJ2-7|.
CASSGALEVYEQYF
TGTGCCAGCAGTGGTGCGTTGGAGGTGTACGAGCAGTACTTC
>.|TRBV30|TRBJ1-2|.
CAWSVLGQTNYGYTF
TGTGCCTGGAGTGTACTTGGACAAACGAACTATGGCTACACCTTC
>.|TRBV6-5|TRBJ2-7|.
CASNPGGRGYEQYF
TGTGCCAGCAACCCCGGGGGCCGGGGCTACGAGCAGTACTTC
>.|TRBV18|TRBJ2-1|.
CASSPLQNEQFF
TGTGCCAGCTCACCACTCCAAAATGAGCAGTTCTTC
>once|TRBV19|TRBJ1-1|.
CASSIDPSRRYNTEAFF
TGTGCCAGTAGTATAGATCCGAGTCGGCGTTACAACACTGAAGCTTTCTTT
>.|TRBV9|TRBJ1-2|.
CASSVEPHDNYGYTF
TGTGCCAGCAGCGTAGAACCCCACGACAACTATGGCTACACCTTC
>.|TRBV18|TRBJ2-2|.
CASSPSISNSNTGELFF
TGTGCCAGCTCACCATCCATTTCAAATTCGAACACCGGGGAGCTGTTTTTT